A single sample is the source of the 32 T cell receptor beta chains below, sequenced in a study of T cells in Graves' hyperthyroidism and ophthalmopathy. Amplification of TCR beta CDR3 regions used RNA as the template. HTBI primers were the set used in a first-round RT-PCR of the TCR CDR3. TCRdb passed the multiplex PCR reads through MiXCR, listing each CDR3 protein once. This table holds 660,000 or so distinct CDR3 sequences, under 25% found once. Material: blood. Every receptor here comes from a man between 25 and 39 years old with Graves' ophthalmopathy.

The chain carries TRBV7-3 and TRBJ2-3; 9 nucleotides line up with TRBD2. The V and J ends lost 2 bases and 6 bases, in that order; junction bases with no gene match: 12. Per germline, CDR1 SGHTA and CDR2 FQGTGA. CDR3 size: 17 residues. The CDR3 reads CASSLGQRAGGRDTQYF. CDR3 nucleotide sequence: TGTGCCAGCAGCTTAGGCCAGCGAGCGGGAGGCAGGGATACGCAGTATTTT.

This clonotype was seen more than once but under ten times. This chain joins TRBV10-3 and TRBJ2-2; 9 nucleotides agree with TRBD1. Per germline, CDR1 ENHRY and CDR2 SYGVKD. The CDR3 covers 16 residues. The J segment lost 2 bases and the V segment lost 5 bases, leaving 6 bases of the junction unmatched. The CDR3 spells CAISNAGQGNTGELFF. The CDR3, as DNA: TGTGCCATCAGTAACGCGGGACAGGGAAACACCGGGGAGCTGTTTTTT.

The CDR3 loop is CSVGGGQPANYGYTF. The CDR3 DNA is TGCAGCGTTGGGGGGGGCCAGCCTGCTAACTATGGCTACACCTTC. The rearrangement joins TRBV29-1 to TRBJ1-2, with a weak D call TRBD1 (6 bases). Germline CDR1 reads SQVTM; CDR2 reads ANQGSEA. This CDR3 has 15 residues. Trimming cost V 4 bases and J 0 bases, with 15 bases left between them.

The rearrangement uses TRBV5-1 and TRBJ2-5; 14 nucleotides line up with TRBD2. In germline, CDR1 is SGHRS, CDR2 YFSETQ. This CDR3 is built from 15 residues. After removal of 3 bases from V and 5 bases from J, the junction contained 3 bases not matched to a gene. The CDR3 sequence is CASSWGTSGSETQYF. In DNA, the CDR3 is TGCGCCAGCAGCTGGGGGACTAGCGGGAGCGAGACCCAGTACTTC.

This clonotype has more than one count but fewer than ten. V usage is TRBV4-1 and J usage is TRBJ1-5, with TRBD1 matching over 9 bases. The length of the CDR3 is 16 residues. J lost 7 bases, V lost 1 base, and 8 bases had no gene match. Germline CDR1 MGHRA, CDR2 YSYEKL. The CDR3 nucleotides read TGCGCCAGCAGCCAAGGACCCGGGACAGGGAGGCAGCCCCAGCATTTT. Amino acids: CASSQGPGTGRQPQHF.

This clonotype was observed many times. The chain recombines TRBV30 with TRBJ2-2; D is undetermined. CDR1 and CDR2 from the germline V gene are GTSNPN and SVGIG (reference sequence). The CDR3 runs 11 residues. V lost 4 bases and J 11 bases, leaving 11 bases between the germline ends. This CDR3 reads CAWKSGGELFF. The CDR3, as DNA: TGTGCCTGGAAATCGGGCGGAGAGCTGTTTTTT. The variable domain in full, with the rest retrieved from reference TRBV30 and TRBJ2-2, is SQTIHQWPATLVQPVGSPLSLECTVEGTSNPNLYWYRQAAGRGLQLLFYSVGIGQISSEVPQNLSASRPQDRQFILSSKKLLLSDSGFYLCAWKSGGELFFGEGSRLTVL.

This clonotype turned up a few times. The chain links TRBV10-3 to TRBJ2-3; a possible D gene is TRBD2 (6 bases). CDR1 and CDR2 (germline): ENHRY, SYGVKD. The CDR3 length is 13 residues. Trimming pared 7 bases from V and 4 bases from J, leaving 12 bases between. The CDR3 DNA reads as TGTGCCATCACGTCAGGACTATCAGATACGCAGTATTTT. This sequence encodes CAITSGLSDTQYF.

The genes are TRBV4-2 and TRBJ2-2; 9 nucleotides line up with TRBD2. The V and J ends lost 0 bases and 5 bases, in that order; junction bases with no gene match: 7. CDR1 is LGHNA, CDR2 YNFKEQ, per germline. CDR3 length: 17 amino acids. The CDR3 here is CASSQETGTSWTGELFF. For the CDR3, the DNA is TGTGCCAGCAGCCAAGAGACCGGGACTAGCTGGACCGGGGAGCTGTTTTTT.

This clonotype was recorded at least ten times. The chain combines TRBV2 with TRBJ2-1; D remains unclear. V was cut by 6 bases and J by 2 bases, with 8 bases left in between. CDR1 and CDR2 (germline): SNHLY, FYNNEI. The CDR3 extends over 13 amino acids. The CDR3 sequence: CASSRDPYNEQFF. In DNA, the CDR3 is TGTGCCAGCAGCCGAGACCCCTACAATGAGCAGTTCTTC. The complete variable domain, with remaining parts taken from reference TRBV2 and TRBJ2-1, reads EPEVTQTPSHQVTQMGQEVILRCVPISNHLYFYWYRQILGQKVEFLVSFYNNEISEKSEIFDDQFSVERPDGSNFTLKIRSTKLEDSAMYFCASSRDPYNEQFFGPGTRLTVL.

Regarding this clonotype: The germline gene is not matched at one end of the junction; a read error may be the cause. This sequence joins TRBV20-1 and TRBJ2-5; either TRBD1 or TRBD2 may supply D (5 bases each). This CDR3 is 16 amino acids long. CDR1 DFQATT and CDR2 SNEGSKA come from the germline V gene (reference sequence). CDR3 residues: CSAREATGTHHETQYF. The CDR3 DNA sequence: TGCAGTGCTAGAGAGGCCACCGGGACGCACCATGAGACCCAGTACTTC.

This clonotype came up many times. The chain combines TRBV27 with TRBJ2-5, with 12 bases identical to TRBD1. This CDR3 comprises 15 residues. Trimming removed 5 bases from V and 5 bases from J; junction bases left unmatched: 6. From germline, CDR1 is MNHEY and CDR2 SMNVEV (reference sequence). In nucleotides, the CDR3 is TGTGCCAGCAGTGAGGGGACAGGGGGCGTTGAGACCCAGTACTTC. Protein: CASSEGTGGVETQYF.

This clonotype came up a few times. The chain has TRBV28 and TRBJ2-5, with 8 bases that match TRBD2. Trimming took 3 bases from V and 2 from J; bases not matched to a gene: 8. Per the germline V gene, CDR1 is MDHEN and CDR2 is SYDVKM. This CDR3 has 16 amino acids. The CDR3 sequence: CASSFWAGGAQETQYF. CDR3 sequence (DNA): TGTGCCAGCAGTTTTTGGGCGGGAGGTGCACAAGAGACCCAGTACTTC.

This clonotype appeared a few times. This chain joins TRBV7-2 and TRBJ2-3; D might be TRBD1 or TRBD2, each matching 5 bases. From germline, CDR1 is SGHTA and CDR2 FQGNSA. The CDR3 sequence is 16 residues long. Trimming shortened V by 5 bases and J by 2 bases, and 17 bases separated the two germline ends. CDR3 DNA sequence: TGTGCCAGCAGCCCCACCTCCGGGGCTTTCACAGATACGCAGTATTTT. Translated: CASSPTSGAFTDTQYF.

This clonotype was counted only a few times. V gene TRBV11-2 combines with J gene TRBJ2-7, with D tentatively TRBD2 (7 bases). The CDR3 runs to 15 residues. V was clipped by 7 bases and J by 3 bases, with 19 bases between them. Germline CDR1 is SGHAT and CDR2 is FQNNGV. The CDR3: CASMGGRGSNYEQYF. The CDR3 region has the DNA TGTGCCAGCATGGGGGGGCGGGGTTCAAACTACGAGCAGTACTTC.

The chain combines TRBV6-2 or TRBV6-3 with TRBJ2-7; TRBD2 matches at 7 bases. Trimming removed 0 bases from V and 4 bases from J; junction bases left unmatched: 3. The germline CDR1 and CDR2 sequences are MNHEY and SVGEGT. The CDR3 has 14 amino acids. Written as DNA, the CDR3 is TGTGCCAGCAGTTACTCGGGAGGGCGTTACGAGCAGTACTTC. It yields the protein CASSYSGGRYEQYF.

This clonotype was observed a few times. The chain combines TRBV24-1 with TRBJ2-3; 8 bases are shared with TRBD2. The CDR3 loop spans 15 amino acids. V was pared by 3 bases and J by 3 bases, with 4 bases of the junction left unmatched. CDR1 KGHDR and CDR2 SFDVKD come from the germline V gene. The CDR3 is CATSDTAGGTDTQYF. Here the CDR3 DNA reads TGTGCCACCAGTGATACCGCGGGAGGTACAGATACGCAGTATTTT.

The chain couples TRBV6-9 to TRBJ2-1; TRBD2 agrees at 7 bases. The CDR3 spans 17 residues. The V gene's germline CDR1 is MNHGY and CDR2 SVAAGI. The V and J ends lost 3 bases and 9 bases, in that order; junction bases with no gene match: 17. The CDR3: CASSYPFKRDKAGEQFF. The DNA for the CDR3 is TGTGCCAGCAGTTACCCGTTTAAGCGGGATAAAGCGGGTGAGCAGTTCTTC.

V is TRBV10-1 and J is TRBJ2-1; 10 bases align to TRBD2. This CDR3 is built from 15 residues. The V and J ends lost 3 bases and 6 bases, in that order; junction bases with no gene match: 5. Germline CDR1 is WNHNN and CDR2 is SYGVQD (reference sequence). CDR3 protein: CASSDSAGGPNEQFF. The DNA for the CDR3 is TGCGCCAGCAGTGACTCAGCGGGAGGGCCCAATGAGCAGTTCTTC.

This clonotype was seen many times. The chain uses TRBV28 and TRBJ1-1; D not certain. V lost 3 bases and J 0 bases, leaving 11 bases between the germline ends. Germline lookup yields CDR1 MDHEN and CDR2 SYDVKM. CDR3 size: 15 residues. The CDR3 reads CASSFDRGLNTEAFF. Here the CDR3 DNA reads TGTGCCAGCAGTTTTGATCGAGGACTGAACACTGAAGCTTTCTTT.

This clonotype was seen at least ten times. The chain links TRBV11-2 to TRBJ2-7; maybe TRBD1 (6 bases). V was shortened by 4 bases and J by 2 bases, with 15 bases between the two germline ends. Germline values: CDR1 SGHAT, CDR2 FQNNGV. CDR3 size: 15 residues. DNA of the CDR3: TGTGCCAGCAGCTCTATCCGGGACACCCCCTACGAGCAGTACTTC. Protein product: CASSSIRDTPYEQYF.

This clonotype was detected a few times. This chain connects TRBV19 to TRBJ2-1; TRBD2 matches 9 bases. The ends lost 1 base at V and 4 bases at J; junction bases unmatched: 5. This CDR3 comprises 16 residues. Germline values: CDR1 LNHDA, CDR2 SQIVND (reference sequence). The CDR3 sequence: CASSIGVTSGYNEQFF. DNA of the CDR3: TGTGCCAGTAGTATAGGGGTGACTAGCGGATACAATGAGCAGTTCTTC.

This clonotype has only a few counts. The CDR3 nucleotides are TGCGCCAGCAGCTCGGAAGGTGTAAGCTCCTACAATGAGCAGTTCTTC. Translating it yields CASSSEGVSSYNEQFF. The chain employs TRBV5-1 and TRBJ2-1; D uncertain. V was shortened by 3 bases and J by 0 bases, with 13 bases between the two germline ends. The CDR3 is made up of 16 amino acids. Germline V gives CDR1 SGHRS, CDR2 YFSETQ.

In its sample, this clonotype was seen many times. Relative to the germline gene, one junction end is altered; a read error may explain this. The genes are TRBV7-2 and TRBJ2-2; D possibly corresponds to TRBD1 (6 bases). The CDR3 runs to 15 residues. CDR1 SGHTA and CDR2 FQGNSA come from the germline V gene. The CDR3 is CASSSSGANTGELFF. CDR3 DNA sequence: TGCGCCAGCAGCTCATCAGGGGCGAACACCGGGGAGCTGTTTTTT.

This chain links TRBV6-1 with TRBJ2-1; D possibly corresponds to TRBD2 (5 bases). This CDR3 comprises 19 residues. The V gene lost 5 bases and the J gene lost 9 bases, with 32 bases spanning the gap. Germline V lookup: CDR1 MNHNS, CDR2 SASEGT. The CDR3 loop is CASSSRRESYKALPPEQFF. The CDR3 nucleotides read TGTGCCAGCAGTTCCCGCCGGGAAAGTTACAAGGCCTTACCCCCTGAGCAGTTCTTC.

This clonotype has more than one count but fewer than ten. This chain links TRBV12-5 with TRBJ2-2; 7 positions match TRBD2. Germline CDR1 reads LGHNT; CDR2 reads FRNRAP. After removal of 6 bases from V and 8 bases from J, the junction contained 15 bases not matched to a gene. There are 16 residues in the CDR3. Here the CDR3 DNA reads TGTGCTAGTGGCCTATTTGGCGGGAGATTTATTGGGGAGCTGTTTTTT. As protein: CASGLFGGRFIGELFF.

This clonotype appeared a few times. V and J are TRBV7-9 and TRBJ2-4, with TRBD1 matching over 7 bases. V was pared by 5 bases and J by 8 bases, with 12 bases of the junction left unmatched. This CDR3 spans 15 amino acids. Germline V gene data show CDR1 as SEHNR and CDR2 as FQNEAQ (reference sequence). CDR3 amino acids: CASSPSTGSFDIQYF. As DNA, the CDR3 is TGTGCCAGCAGCCCTTCGACAGGGTCTTTTGACATTCAGTACTTC.

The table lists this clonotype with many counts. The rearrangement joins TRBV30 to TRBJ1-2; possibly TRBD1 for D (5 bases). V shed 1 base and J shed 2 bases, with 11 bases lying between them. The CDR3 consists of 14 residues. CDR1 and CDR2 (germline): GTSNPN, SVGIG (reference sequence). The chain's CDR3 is CAWSAGTGNYGYTF. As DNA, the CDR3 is TGTGCCTGGAGTGCCGGGACTGGGAACTATGGCTACACCTTC.

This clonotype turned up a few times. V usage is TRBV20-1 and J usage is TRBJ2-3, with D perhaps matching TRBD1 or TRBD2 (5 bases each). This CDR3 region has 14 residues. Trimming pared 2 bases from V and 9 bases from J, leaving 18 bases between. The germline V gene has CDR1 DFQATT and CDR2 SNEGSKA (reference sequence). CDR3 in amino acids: CSARTPVQRDTQYF. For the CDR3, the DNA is TGCAGTGCTAGAACCCCGGTCCAAAGGGACACGCAGTATTTT.

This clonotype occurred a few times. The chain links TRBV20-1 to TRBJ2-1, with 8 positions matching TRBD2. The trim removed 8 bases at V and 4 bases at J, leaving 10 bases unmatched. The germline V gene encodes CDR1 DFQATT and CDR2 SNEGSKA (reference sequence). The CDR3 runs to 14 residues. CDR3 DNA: TGCAGTACTATGGGGACTAGTGGATACAATGAGCAGTTCTTC. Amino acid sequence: CSTMGTSGYNEQFF.

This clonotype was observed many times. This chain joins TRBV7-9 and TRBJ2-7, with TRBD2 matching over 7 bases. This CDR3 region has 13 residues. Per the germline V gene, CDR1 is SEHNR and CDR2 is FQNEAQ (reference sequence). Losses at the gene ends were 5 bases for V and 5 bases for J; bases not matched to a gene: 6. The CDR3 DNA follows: TGTGCCAGCAGCCATAAGCGGGATAACGAGCAGTACTTC. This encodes CASSHKRDNEQYF.

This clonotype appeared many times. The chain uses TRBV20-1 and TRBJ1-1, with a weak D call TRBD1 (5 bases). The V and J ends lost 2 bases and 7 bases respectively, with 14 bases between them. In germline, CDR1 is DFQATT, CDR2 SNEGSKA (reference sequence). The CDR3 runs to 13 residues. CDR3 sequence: CSARSMPGGEAFF. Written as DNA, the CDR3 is TGCAGTGCTAGATCGATGCCCGGGGGTGAAGCTTTCTTT.

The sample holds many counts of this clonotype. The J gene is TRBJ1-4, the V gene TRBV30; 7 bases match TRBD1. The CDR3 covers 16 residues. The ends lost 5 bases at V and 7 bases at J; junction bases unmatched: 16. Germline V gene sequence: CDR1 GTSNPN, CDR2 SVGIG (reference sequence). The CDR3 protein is CAWRFWDRRSGEKLFF. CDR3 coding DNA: TGTGCCTGGCGATTTTGGGACAGACGTTCTGGTGAAAAACTGTTTTTT.